Detailed here is one T cell receptor (beta chain). Its antigen is unknown. The sample originates from a study of blood T cells in healthy people across ages. A second about 6 to 12 cycle PCR used barcoded and J-beta primers. A single record per CDR3 protein comes from TCRdb applying MiXCR to the 5' RACE reads. Of about a million distinct CDR3 sequences listed, roughly 47% were seen once; the top ten hold over 20%. Study-level findings and limits: The study lacked donor CMV status, which possibly confounded expanded clonotype changes. Relative to aged donors, long-lived donors carried more naive CD4+ cells and displayed higher diversity. Researchers said unsorted PBMCs prevented a conclusive naive versus antigen-experienced comparison.

With V trimmed by 0 bases and J by 0 bases, 5 bases remained unmatched. The CDR3 runs 19 residues. Germline V gene lookup returns CDR1 SEHNR and CDR2 FQNEAQ (reference sequence). Extractions gave at least 6 micrograms of total RNA per sample. The chain links TRBV7-9 to TRBJ2-7, with 16 bases aligning to TRBD2. The sequence came from a woman between 55 and 75 years old in good health. Specimen: blood. CDR3 protein: CASSLAPGLAGGRSYEQYF. In nucleotides, the CDR3 is TGTGCCAGCAGCTTAGCCCCGGGACTAGCGGGAGGGCGCTCCTACGAGCAGTACTTC.